The 22 T cell receptor beta chains presented below share a single source sample, sequenced in a study of cytomegalovirus exposure and HLA in healthy donors. A multiplex PCR was run with 60 Vbeta primers and 13 Jbeta primers. Measured with immunoSEQ multiplex PCR; TCRdb has only the in-frame clones, and not every one. Of a few hundred thousand clones in the sample, 80% to 90% were seen once. Sequencing used PBMCs. The receptors shown here come from a woman aged 40 to 49 in good health and CMV-seropositive.

This clone was seen once. The chain has TRBV27 and TRBJ1-1; TRBD1 matches at 8 bases. Germline assignment: CDR1 MNHEY and CDR2 SMNVEV (reference sequence). The V segment lost 6 bases and the J segment 6 bases; nucleotides outside the gene matches: 12. The CDR3 totals 15 residues. In DNA form, the CDR3 reads TGTGCCAGCAGCAAAAATCAGGGGGCTATCGCTGAAGCTTTCTTT. It translates to CASSKNQGAIAEAFF.

The chain uses TRBV10-3 and TRBJ1-1; D remains ambiguous. CDR3 length equals 13 residues. Germline assignment: CDR1 ENHRY and CDR2 SYGVKD. The V end lost 3 bases, the J end lost 0 bases, and 5 bases lay between the germline ends. The DNA for the CDR3 is TGTGCCATCAGTGAACAGCTGAACACTGAAGCTTTCTTT. It codes for CAISEQLNTEAFF.

The chain links TRBV7-6 to TRBJ2-7; D not resolved. Germline lookup yields CDR1 SGHVS and CDR2 FNYEAQ. This CDR3 has 14 amino acids. Trimming removed 1 base from V and 0 bases from J, with 7 bases in between. The CDR3 is CASSLDEFSYEQYF. For the CDR3, the DNA is TGTGCCAGCAGCTTAGACGAGTTCTCCTACGAGCAGTACTTC.

V usage is TRBV18 and J usage is TRBJ2-7; D unclear. The ends were cut back, 2 bases at V and 5 bases at J, with 22 bases in the middle. The CDR3 has 17 residues. CDR1 is KGHSH, CDR2 LQKENI, per germline. The CDR3 nucleotides read TGTGCCAGCTCACCAGGAGCGCCCTTTTCTGTTGAGGACGAGCAGTACTTC. This sequence encodes CASSPGAPFSVEDEQYF.

CDR3 nucleotide sequence: TGTGCCAGCAGTCCCTGGGGCAGCCCTGAGACCCAGTACTTC. This codes for CASSPWGSPETQYF. The chain has TRBV6-1 and TRBJ2-5; possibly TRBD1 for D (5 bases). The CDR3 runs to 14 residues. Germline V gene lookup returns CDR1 MNHNS and CDR2 SASEGT. Trimming took 5 bases from V and 5 from J, leaving 15 bases between them.

This clone was seen a handful of times. V usage is TRBV27 and J usage is TRBJ2-7, with 11 bases aligning to TRBD2. Germline V lookup: CDR1 MNHEY, CDR2 SMNVEV (reference sequence). There are 15 residues in the CDR3. Unmatched junction bases numbered 7, after V lost 6 bases and J lost 3 bases. The DNA of the CDR3 is TGTGCCAGCAGACTGACTAGCGGGGCTTTCTACGAGCAGTACTTC. It specifies CASRLTSGAFYEQYF.

Here the CDR3 DNA reads TGCAGCGTTAAAACTAGCGGGGGTTACAATGAGCAGTTCTTC. Translation gives CSVKTSGGYNEQFF. The gene calls are TRBV29-1 and TRBJ2-1; 11 nucleotides line up with TRBD2. Germline lookup yields CDR1 SQVTM and CDR2 ANQGSEA. After removal of 5 bases from V and 4 bases from J, the junction contained 4 bases not matched to a gene. The CDR3 spans 14 residues.

The rearrangement uses TRBV5-4 and TRBJ1-4, with 9 bases lining up with TRBD1. V was clipped by 4 bases and J by 2 bases; unmatched bases: 3. The CDR3 has 15 amino acids. Germline V lookup: CDR1 SGHNT, CDR2 YYREEE (reference sequence). The CDR3 loop is CASSTGGTTNEKLFF. In nucleotides, the CDR3 is TGTGCCAGCAGCACAGGGGGCACGACTAATGAAAAACTGTTTTTT.

This chain uses TRBV5-6 with TRBJ1-2; D remains ambiguous. V was clipped by 0 bases and J by 2 bases, with 8 bases between them. CDR1 and CDR2 (germline): SGHDT, YYEEEE. The CDR3 contains 14 residues. The CDR3 region has the DNA TGTGCCAGCAGCTTGGTGGGAGAAAACTATGGCTACACCTTC. It is translated as CASSLVGENYGYTF.

The gene calls are TRBV13 and TRBJ1-5, with TRBD1 identical over 7 bases. The ends lost 5 bases at V and 3 bases at J; junction bases unmatched: 4. Germline V gives CDR1 PRHDT, CDR2 FYEKMQ (reference sequence). This CDR3 comprises 14 residues. The CDR3 DNA reads TGTGCCAGCAGCATTGACAGGGACAATCAGCCCCAGCATTTT. Encoded protein: CASSIDRDNQPQHF.

The V call is TRBV11-3, the J call TRBJ2-7; 10 nucleotides agree with TRBD1. The germline gives CDR1 SGHNT, CDR2 YENEEA. With 5 bases clipped from V and 5 bases from J, the junction kept 0 bases outside the gene matches. The CDR3 consists of 12 residues. The CDR3 spells CASSGTGDEQYF. CDR3 in DNA: TGTGCCAGCAGCGGGACAGGGGACGAGCAGTACTTC.

The V gene is TRBV28, the J gene TRBJ1-1; 10 bases match TRBD1. Losses at the gene ends were 2 bases for V and 3 bases for J; bases not matched to a gene: 3. Looked up from germline, CDR1 is MDHEN and CDR2 is SYDVKM. The CDR3 contains 15 residues. The CDR3 loop reads CASSLTGTGDTEAFF. In DNA form, the CDR3 reads TGTGCCAGCAGTTTAACCGGGACAGGGGACACTGAAGCTTTCTTT. The full variable domain, in which reference TRBV28 and TRBJ1-1 provide the parts outside the CDR3, is DVKVTQSSRYLVKRTGEKVFLECVQDMDHENMFWYRQDPGLGLRLIYFSYDVKMKEKGDIPEGYSVSREKKERFSLILESASTNQTSMYLCASSLTGTGDTEAFFGQGTRLTVV.

This rearrangement joins TRBV27 to TRBJ2-1; TRBD1 matches at 9 bases. The junction had 4 bases not matched to a gene; V was cut back by 5 bases and J by 8 bases. CDR3 length: 13 amino acids. Germline loops: CDR1 MNHEY, CDR2 SMNVEV (reference sequence). The CDR3 sequence is CASSLDRGDEQFF. As DNA, the CDR3 is TGTGCCAGCAGTCTTGACAGGGGGGATGAGCAGTTCTTC.

For this clone: Other nucleotide sequences from this sample produce the same CDR3. The rearrangement uses TRBV5-1 and TRBJ2-1, with TRBD2 identical over 7 bases. The CDR3 has 15 residues. Per the germline V gene, CDR1 is SGHRS and CDR2 is YFSETQ. J lost 4 bases, V lost 0 bases, and 4 bases had no gene match. The CDR3, as DNA: TGCGCCAGCAGCTTGGAGGCTAGCGGTTACAATGAGCAGTTCTTC. This sequence encodes CASSLEASGYNEQFF.

This chain links TRBV27 with TRBJ2-7; no definite D call. The V end was cut by 5 bases, the J end by 2 bases, with 16 bases between. The germline gives CDR1 MNHEY, CDR2 SMNVEV (reference sequence). There are 15 residues in the CDR3. CDR3 nucleotides: TGTGCCAGCAGTCCAAACACCGCCCCAACCTACGAGCAGTACTTC. Its protein is CASSPNTAPTYEQYF.

The CDR3 nucleotides read TGTGCCTGGGTTACTAGCGGGAGATCCTACGAGCAGTACTTC. As protein: CAWVTSGRSYEQYF. The V gene is TRBV30, the J gene TRBJ2-7, with TRBD2 matching over 11 bases. There are 14 residues in the CDR3. Germline values: CDR1 GTSNPN, CDR2 SVGIG (reference sequence). With 5 bases clipped from V and 1 base from J, the junction kept 4 bases outside the gene matches.

To note about this clone: This sample also contains other DNA sequences that code for the same CDR3. The V and J genes are TRBV6-5 and TRBJ1-2; TRBD1 aligns across 7 bases. Germline CDR1 and CDR2: MNHEY and SVGAGI. The CDR3 runs to 14 residues. V lost 0 bases, J lost 4 bases, and 2 bases stayed unmatched. CDR3 sequence (DNA): TGTGCCAGCAGTTACTCCAGGGGGGTCTATGGCTACACCTTC. Its translation is CASSYSRGVYGYTF.

V usage is TRBV5-6 and J usage is TRBJ2-1; 12 bases align to TRBD2. Unmatched junction bases numbered 5, after V lost 4 bases and J lost 3 bases. Germline CDR1 SGHDT, CDR2 YYEEEE. This CDR3 comprises 16 residues. The CDR3 DNA sequence: TGTGCCAGCAGCCCTAGACTAGCGGGGGTCTACAATGAGCAGTTCTTC. Translating gives CASSPRLAGVYNEQFF.

Concerning this clone: Other DNA sequences in this specimen translate into the identical CDR3. The CDR3: CASSLPVSYEQYF. In DNA, the CDR3 is TGTGCCAGCAGTTTACCCGTCTCCTACGAGCAGTACTTC. The chain is built from TRBV28 and TRBJ2-7; unclear D gene. The CDR3 consists of 13 residues. Germline V lookup: CDR1 MDHEN, CDR2 SYDVKM. V shed 2 bases and J shed 0 bases, with 5 bases lying between them.

This CDR3 is CASSFLGRGPAGEVGEQYF. The CDR3 region has the DNA TGTGCCAGCAGTTTCCTCGGGAGGGGGCCAGCGGGAGAGGTAGGCGAGCAGTACTTC. The chain recombines TRBV27 with TRBJ2-7; D possibly corresponds to TRBD2 (8 bases). Germline-derived CDR1 and CDR2 are MNHEY and SMNVEV (reference sequence). The CDR3 runs to 19 residues. V lost 3 bases and J lost 6, with 30 bases in between.

This chain connects TRBV10-1 to TRBJ2-7; the match to TRBD2 covers 10 bases. In germline, CDR1 is WNHNN, CDR2 SYGVQD (reference sequence). V lost 8 bases, J lost 3 bases, and 10 bases stayed unmatched. This CDR3 comprises 15 residues. The CDR3 DNA is TGCGCCAGCGAGTGTGGACTAGCGGTTTACTACGAGCAGTACTTC. Its protein is CASECGLAVYYEQYF.

This rearrangement joins TRBV6-5 to TRBJ2-7; TRBD2 aligns across 15 bases. After removal of 1 base from V and 7 bases from J, the junction contained 5 bases not matched to a gene. Germline V gene data show CDR1 as MNHEY and CDR2 as SVGAGI. CDR3 length equals 16 residues. CDR3 DNA: TGTGCCAGCAGTTACTATGGGACTAGCGGGAGGTTAGAGCAGTACTTC. Residues: CASSYYGTSGRLEQYF.